This is a list of T cell receptor beta chains from one sample in a study of monozygotic twins with inflammatory bowel disease. TCRdb re-called the 5' RACE reads and shows each CDR3 protein once, DNA omitted. The specimen's table records about 420,000 distinct CDR3 sequences. Source material: blood. These receptors all stem from a human donor with ulcerative colitis or Crohn's disease, or a healthy co-twin of an affected twin (not recorded which). Each CDR3 is given with its conserved first and last residue.

j_call: TRBJ1-3
v_call: TRBV5-1
cdr3_aa: CASSSGQNSGNTIYF

j_call: TRBJ1-2
v_call: TRBV10-3
cdr3_aa: CAIQNDYGYTF

j_call: TRBJ2-7
v_call: TRBV27
cdr3_aa: CASSFGISYEQYF

j_call: TRBJ2-1
v_call: TRBV7-2
cdr3_aa: CASSLRQGTYNEQFF

j_call: TRBJ2-5
v_call: TRBV6-5
cdr3_aa: CASQVGETQYF

j_call: TRBJ1-5
v_call: TRBV12-3/TRBV12-4
cdr3_aa: CASSLAHSNQPQHF

j_call: TRBJ1-6
v_call: TRBV9
cdr3_aa: CAWGGWLISPLHF

j_call: TRBJ2-7
v_call: TRBV5-1
cdr3_aa: CASSFSAAYEQYF

j_call: TRBJ2-1
v_call: TRBV12-3/TRBV12-4
cdr3_aa: CASSSLSGSSYNEQFF

j_call: TRBJ1-6
v_call: TRBV7-2
cdr3_aa: CASSWSQVTALHF

j_call: TRBJ1-6
v_call: TRBV7-9
cdr3_aa: CASSLGPDNSPLHF

j_call: TRBJ2-4
v_call: TRBV7-9
cdr3_aa: CASSLAGGKNIQYF

j_call: TRBJ2-1
v_call: TRBV29-1
cdr3_aa: CSSSGGLAGVRSRNEQFF

j_call: TRBJ2-7
v_call: TRBV28
cdr3_aa: CASSRQGFLYEQYF

j_call: TRBJ1-1
v_call: TRBV7-9
cdr3_aa: CASSFKGQGHTEAFF

j_call: TRBJ2-3
v_call: TRBV6-1
cdr3_aa: CASSPRTGGNTQYF